The 8 T cell receptor beta chains reported below all come from one sample, sequenced in a study of blood T cell dynamics during melanoma immunotherapy. Using immunoSEQ multiplex PCR, the repertoire was profiled, and TCRdb retains in-frame clones only, with some absent. The table has about 8,500 clones, over 65% seen once. The time point denotes: pre-treatment baseline. The sample consisted of blood, taken from a patient treated with checkpoint blockade. These receptors all come from a human donor with melanoma.

The chain recombines TRBV7-2 with TRBJ2-1, with D perhaps matching TRBD2 (6 bases). Germline V CDR1 and CDR2: SGHTA, FQGNSA. This CDR3 is built from 15 residues. With 0 bases removed from V and 3 bases from J, the gap between germline ends came to 9 bases. CDR3 in amino acids: CASSLAGGLYNEQFF. DNA of the CDR3: TGTGCCAGCAGCTTAGCGGGAGGTCTCTACAATGAGCAGTTCTTC.

The rearrangement links TRBV28 to TRBJ2-7; the match to TRBD2 covers 11 bases. CDR3 length equals 15 residues. V was pared by 6 bases and J by 4 bases, with 8 bases of the junction left unmatched. Germline V lookup: CDR1 MDHEN, CDR2 SYDVKM. The CDR3 loop reads CASSPLAGGFYEQYF. In nucleotides, the CDR3 is TGTGCCAGCAGCCCCCTAGCGGGGGGTTTTTACGAGCAGTACTTC.

This chain joins TRBV5-1 and TRBJ2-2; no firm D call. The V gene's germline CDR1 is SGHRS and CDR2 YFSETQ. The CDR3 totals 12 residues. V was clipped by 1 base and J by 7 bases, with 5 bases between them. The DNA for the CDR3 is TGCGCCAGCAGCTTGACACACGGGGAGCTGTTTTTT. Translation gives CASSLTHGELFF.

The chain links TRBV5-5 to TRBJ1-5; the D gene is possibly TRBD1 (5 bases). Germline CDR1 SGHKS, CDR2 YYEKEE (reference sequence). The CDR3 length is 14 residues. The ends were cut back, 4 bases at V and 0 bases at J, with 8 bases in the middle. The CDR3 DNA reads as TGTGCCAGCAGCGCAGGGTATAGCAATCAGCCCCAGCATTTT. This codes for CASSAGYSNQPQHF.

CDR3: CASSEAGTHSNYGYTF. The CDR3 DNA follows: TGTGCCAGCAGTGAAGCGGGGACACATTCTAACTATGGCTACACCTTC. The V call is TRBV6-1, the J call TRBJ1-2, with D tentatively TRBD1 (6 bases). The CDR3 loop spans 16 amino acids. The ends were cut back, 0 bases at V and 0 bases at J, with 11 bases in the middle. Germline CDR1 and CDR2: MNHNS and SASEGT.

A single count supports this clone. The rearrangement uses TRBV27 and TRBJ2-2, with a possible D match to TRBD2 (5 bases). This CDR3 spans 15 amino acids. Germline CDR1 reads MNHEY; CDR2 reads SMNVEV (reference sequence). V lost 5 bases, J lost 4 bases, and 14 bases lay in between. The CDR3 coding sequence is TGTGCCAGCAGTCCCCGGGGTGCACCCACCGGGGAGCTGTTTTTT. This translates into CASSPRGAPTGELFF.

This sequence joins TRBV7-2 and TRBJ1-2, with 8 bases identical to TRBD1. J gave up 13 bases and V 0 bases, and 7 bases lay outside the gene matches. From germline, CDR1 is SGHTA and CDR2 FQGNSA. This CDR3 has 13 residues. The CDR3 bases are TGTGCCAGCAGCTTAGCAGTCCAGGGGGCGAGCACCTTC. Its protein is CASSLAVQGASTF.

V usage is TRBV7-2 and J usage is TRBJ1-6; no clear D gene. V lost 10 bases to trimming and J lost 0 bases, with 10 bases between them. The V gene's germline CDR1 is SGHTA and CDR2 FQGNSA. This CDR3 is built from 14 residues. Here the CDR3 DNA reads TGTGCCACTTCCGGGAGCTCCTATAATTCACCCCTCCACTTT. Its translation: CATSGSSYNSPLHF.